This record looks at one T cell receptor beta chain sequence and its context. This clone was observed a few times. Its antigen is not yet known. The sample holds no much larger clone one base away, and base qualities are not on file. The data stem from a study of OX40 agonist ivuxolimab in advanced cancers. With regard to the full study: Ivuxolimab, which targeted the costimulatory receptor OX40 (CD134), was an agonistic, fully human IgG2 monoclonal antibody. Intravenous ivuxolimab was administered to patients every 2 weeks at six dose levels: 0.01, 0.1, 0.3, 1.5, 3 and 10 mg/kg. Among the approximately 50 dose-escalation patients, about 19 had hepatocellular carcinoma, approximately 15 melanoma, 9 renal cell carcinoma and 9 head and neck cancer. In the dose-escalation cohort, around four fifths of patients were male, and the mean age was 60 years with a range of roughly 20 to 80. Prior anti-PD-1, anti-PD-L1 or anti-CTLA-4 therapy was permitted, and checkpoint inhibitors had been received by more than 35% of dose-escalation patients. Partial responses were achieved by three dose-escalation patients, of whom one had hepatocellular carcinoma and two had cutaneous melanoma. Peripheral TCRbeta sequencing was intended to test whether TCR sequence diversity was altered and clonal T-cell expansion was caused by ivuxolimab. The paper reports the monotherapy dose-escalation portion (N of about 47 patients) of the phase I ivuxolimab trial.

To sequence the TCRbeta CDR3 region, genomic DNA was isolated from the sorted cells. The immunoSEQ Assay was used for sequencing of TCRbeta CDR3 regions. The clones in this table, taken by TCRdb from immuneACCESS, are in-frame only. Not every clone is retained; where verified, under half of the shortfall comes from an unresolved V gene, and the cause of the rest is unknown. This sample holds 72,000 or so clones; just over 85% were observed only once. The ten largest clones take up approximately 0.86% of the sample. Patients with a history of autoimmune disease or receiving systemic immunosuppression were excluded from the trial. Peripheral blood for TCR sequencing was collected from all dose cohorts at baseline, on cycle 4 day 1, and on cycle 7 day 1. Samples were obtained from an open-label, multicenter, first-in-human phase I dose-escalation trial of ivuxolimab. Adults with locally advanced or metastatic melanoma, renal cell, hepatocellular, or head and neck squamous cell carcinoma were enrolled in the trial. Before TCR sequencing, CD4+ T cells and CD8+ T cells from peripheral blood were sorted into separate populations.

Taken from cysteine to phenylalanine, the CDR3 has 14 residues. Left in the record is the CDR3 DNA by itself, 42 bases read in frame from the first base. Deletion took 2 bases off V and 7 bases off J, with a span of 9 bases between the germline ends. The germline V gene encodes CDR1 ENHRY and CDR2 SYGVKD. Results and caveats for the whole study, not just this receptor: Low levels of normalized T-cell clonal expansion were also seen in some nonresponding patients. At doses of 0.1 to 3.0 mg/kg, clonal expansion of both CD4+ and CD8+ blood T cells was observed from baseline to week 6. In the 0.1-3.0 mg/kg groups, partial responders had among the lowest normalized peripheral clonal expansion, particularly in CD8+ T cells. The antigen specificity of the peripheral T cells that underwent clonal expansion was not determined. After ivuxolimab, CD8+ T cells had more expanded clones than CD4+ T cells on average.

Here the sequenced sample was CD4+ or CD8+ T cells sorted from blood, taken in a trial of the OX40 agonist ivuxolimab. The rearranged chain carries TRBV10-3 and TRBJ1-6; TRBD1 is perhaps the D gene, given 6 matching bases. This TCR was sampled from an adult with an advanced solid tumor such as melanoma, head and neck, liver or kidney cancer. At the DNA level, the sequence is TGTGCCATCAGTGAGAACAGGGTAAATTCACCCCTCCACTTT. Protein translation: CAISENRVNSPLHF.